This is a list of T cell receptor beta chains from one sample in a study of blood T cell repertoires in COVID-19. The data were produced by immunoSEQ multiplex PCR, yet TCRdb's version contains in-frame clones alone and is incomplete. The sample contains 150,000 or so clones, approximately 85% of which appear only once. Material for sequencing was peripheral blood. The receptor source for this set is a man aged 60-69 years with COVID-19, enrolled during active disease. The CDR3 runs from the conserved cysteine through the conserved F or W. The order of the fields is D gene, J gene, V gene, clone size, CDR3 protein, CDR3 DNA. D genes are given only for firm matches. The size of a clone is reported for some rows only, either as once, few or many, or as a class for expanded clones.

>TRBD2|TRBJ2-3|TRBV9|once
CASSVGGLGVEADTQYF
TGTGCCAGCAGCGTAGGCGGACTAGGGGTGGAGGCAGATACGCAGTATTTT
>TRBD2|TRBJ2-7|TRBV27|NA
CASRMGGNYEQYF
TGTGCCAGCAGAATGGGGGGGAACTACGAGCAGTACTTC
>TRBD1|TRBJ2-3|TRBV18|NA
CASAQGASTDTQYF
TGTGCCAGCGCACAGGGGGCTAGCACAGATACGCAGTATTTT
>NA|TRBJ1-6|TRBV28|NA
CASGRTLGDSPLHF
TGTGCCAGCGGAAGAACCTTGGGCGATTCACCCCTCCACTTT
>TRBD1|TRBJ2-5|TRBV4-1|NA
CASSPERGQDFPGTQYF
TGCGCCAGCAGCCCAGAAAGAGGACAGGACTTTCCCGGGACCCAGTACTTC
>TRBD1|TRBJ2-3|TRBV5-1|NA
CASSIRPGTASTDTQYF
TGCGCCAGCAGCATACGGCCCGGGACAGCGAGCACAGATACGCAGTATTTT
>TRBD2|TRBJ2-1|TRBV7-8|NA
CASSITSGSYNEQFF
TGTGCCAGCAGCATCACTAGCGGGAGTTACAATGAGCAGTTCTTC
>TRBD1|TRBJ1-5|TRBV18|NA
CASSLGQVSNQPQHF
TGTGCCAGCTCCCTAGGACAGGTGAGCAATCAGCCCCAGCATTTT
>NA|TRBJ1-3|TRBV7-2|NA
CASSLVLASGNTIYF
TGTGCCAGCAGCTTAGTTTTGGCTTCGGGAAACACCATATATTTT
>NA|TRBJ2-2|TRBV5-1|NA
CASRFRTATGELFF
TGCGCCAGCAGGTTTCGGACAGCCACCGGGGAGCTGTTTTTT
>TRBD2|TRBJ2-5|TRBV18|once
CASSPLGLAGQETQYF
TGTGCCAGCTCACCACTCGGACTAGCGGGGCAAGAGACCCAGTACTTC
>TRBD1|TRBJ1-2|TRBV20-1|NA
CSASTTGLGYTF
TGCAGTGCTAGTACGACAGGGCTCGGCTACACCTTC
>TRBD1|TRBJ1-5|TRBV18|NA
CASSQTGGQQPQHF
TGTGCCAGCTCACAAACAGGGGGCCAGCAGCCCCAGCATTTT
>NA|TRBJ2-1|TRBV11-3|NA
CASMVEGVNEQFF
TGTGCCAGCATGGTAGAGGGGGTCAATGAGCAGTTCTTC
>NA|TRBJ1-3|TRBV11-2|NA
CASSTSSGNTIYF
TGTGCCAGCAGCACGAGCTCTGGAAACACCATATATTTT
>NA|TRBJ1-2|TRBV5-4|NA
CASSLDVSSYGYTF
TGTGCCAGCAGCTTGGACGTGTCTAGCTATGGCTACACCTTC
>NA|TRBJ2-7|TRBV13|NA
CASSYKMGLYSYEQYF
TGTGCCAGCAGCTATAAAATGGGGCTTTACTCCTACGAGCAGTACTTC
>TRBD1|TRBJ2-7|TRBV7-3|NA
CASSLGTGGSLTYEQYF
TGTGCCAGCAGCTTGGGGACAGGGGGTTCCTTAACCTACGAGCAGTACTTC
>TRBD2|TRBJ2-7|TRBV29-1|once
CSAEHAGGYEQYF
TGCAGCGCCGAGCACGCGGGAGGGTACGAGCAGTACTTC
>NA|TRBJ2-3|TRBV5-1|few
CASSLGGGPDTQYF
TGCGCCAGCAGCTTGGGGGGGGGCCCAGATACGCAGTATTTT
>NA|TRBJ2-2|TRBV2|NA
CASRDQGSPGELFF
TGTGCCAGCAGAGACCAGGGAAGTCCCGGGGAGCTGTTTTTT
>NA|TRBJ2-7|TRBV24-1|NA
CATSDRHQNHYEQYF
TGTGCCACCAGTGATCGACACCAAAACCACTACGAGCAGTACTTC
>TRBD2|TRBJ2-3|TRBV28|NA
CASSIEILTSPDTQYF
TGTGCCAGCAGCATAGAAATATTGACTAGCCCAGATACGCAGTATTTT
>NA|TRBJ1-5|TRBV19|NA
CASSTDSNGYPQHF
TGTGCCAGTAGTACCGACAGCAACGGTTATCCCCAGCATTTT
>TRBD1|TRBJ1-2|TRBV14|once
CASSADRLTSYGYTF
TGTGCCAGCAGTGCGGACAGGCTTACATCCTATGGCTACACCTTC
>TRBD1|TRBJ1-2|TRBV28|NA
CASRPGQGVRGYTF
TGTGCCAGCAGACCGGGACAGGGGGTCAGGGGCTACACCTTC
>NA|TRBJ1-6|TRBV5-1|NA
CASSLGGDNSPLHF
TGCGCCAGCAGCTTGGGGGGGGATAATTCACCCCTCCACTTT
>NA|TRBJ2-1|TRBV7-2|NA
CASSPLLQGLEQFF
TGTGCCAGCAGCCCTCTACTCCAGGGGCTTGAGCAGTTCTTC